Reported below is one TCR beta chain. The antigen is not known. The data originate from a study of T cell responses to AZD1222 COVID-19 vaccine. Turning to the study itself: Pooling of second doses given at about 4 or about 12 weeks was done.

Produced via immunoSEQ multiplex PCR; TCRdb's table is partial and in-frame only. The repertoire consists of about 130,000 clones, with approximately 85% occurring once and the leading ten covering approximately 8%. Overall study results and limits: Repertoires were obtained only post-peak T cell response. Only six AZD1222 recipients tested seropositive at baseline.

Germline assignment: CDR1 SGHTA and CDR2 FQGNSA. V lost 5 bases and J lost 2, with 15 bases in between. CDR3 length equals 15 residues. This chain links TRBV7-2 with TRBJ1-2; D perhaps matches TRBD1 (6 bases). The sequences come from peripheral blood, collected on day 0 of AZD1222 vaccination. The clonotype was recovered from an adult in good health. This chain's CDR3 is CASSPDRRSNYGYTF. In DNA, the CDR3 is TGTGCCAGCAGCCCCGACAGGCGGTCAAACTATGGCTACACCTTC.